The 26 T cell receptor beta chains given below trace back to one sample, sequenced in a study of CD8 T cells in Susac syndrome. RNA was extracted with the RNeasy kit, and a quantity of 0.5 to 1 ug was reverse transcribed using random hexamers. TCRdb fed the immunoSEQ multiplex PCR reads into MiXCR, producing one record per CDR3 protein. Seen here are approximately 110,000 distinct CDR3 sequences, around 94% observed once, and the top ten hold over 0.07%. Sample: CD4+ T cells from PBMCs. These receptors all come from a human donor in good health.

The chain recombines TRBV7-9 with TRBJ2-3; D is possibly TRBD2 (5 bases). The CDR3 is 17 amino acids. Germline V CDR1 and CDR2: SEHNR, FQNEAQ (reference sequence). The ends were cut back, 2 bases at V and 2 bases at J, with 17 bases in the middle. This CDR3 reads CASSLPGNTDPTDTQYF. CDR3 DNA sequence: TGTGCCAGCAGCTTACCGGGGAACACCGACCCCACAGATACGCAGTATTTT.

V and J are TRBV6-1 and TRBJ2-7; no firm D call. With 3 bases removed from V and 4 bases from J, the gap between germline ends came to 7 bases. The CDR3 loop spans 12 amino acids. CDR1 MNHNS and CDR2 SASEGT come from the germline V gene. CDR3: CASSESAYEQYF. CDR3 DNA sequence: TGTGCCAGCAGTGAGTCAGCTTACGAGCAGTACTTC.

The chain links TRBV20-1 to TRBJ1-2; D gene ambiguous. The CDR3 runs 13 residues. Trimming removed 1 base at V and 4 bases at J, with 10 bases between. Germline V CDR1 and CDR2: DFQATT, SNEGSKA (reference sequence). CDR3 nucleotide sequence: TGCAGTGCTAGAGTACCGGTAATCTATGGCTACACCTTC. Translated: CSARVPVIYGYTF.

The CDR3 region has the DNA TGTGCCAGCAGCCCTAGGGGTAGACAAGGGGGCGTGTTAGATACGCAGTATTTT. The encoded protein is CASSPRGRQGGVLDTQYF. The chain links TRBV7-8 to TRBJ2-3; 7 nucleotides line up with TRBD1. This CDR3 spans 18 amino acids. The V gene end was trimmed by 5 bases and the J gene end by 5 bases; junction bases not matched to a gene: 19. Germline-derived CDR1 and CDR2 are SGHVS and FQNEAQ.

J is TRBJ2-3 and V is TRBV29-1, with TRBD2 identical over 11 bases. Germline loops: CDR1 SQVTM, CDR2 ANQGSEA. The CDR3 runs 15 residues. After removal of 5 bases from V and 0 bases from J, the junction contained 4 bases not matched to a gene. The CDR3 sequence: CSVTGTSGSTDTQYF. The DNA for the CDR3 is TGCAGCGTTACCGGGACTAGCGGTAGCACAGATACGCAGTATTTT.

The chain's CDR3 is CATSRDRGTGELFF. CDR3 nucleotide sequence: TGTGCCACCAGCAGAGATCGAGGAACCGGGGAGCTGTTTTTT. The chain is built from TRBV15 and TRBJ2-2; D gene ambiguous. Germline V CDR1 and CDR2: LNHNV, YYDKDF (reference sequence). The CDR3 length is 14 residues. The V gene lost 0 bases and the J gene lost 5 bases, with 7 bases spanning the gap.

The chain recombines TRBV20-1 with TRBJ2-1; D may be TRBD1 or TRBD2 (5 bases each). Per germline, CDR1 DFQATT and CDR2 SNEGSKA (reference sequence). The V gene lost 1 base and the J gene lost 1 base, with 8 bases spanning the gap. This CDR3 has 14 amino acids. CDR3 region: CSARGGGSYNEQFF. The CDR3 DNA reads TGCAGTGCTAGAGGTGGGGGATCCTACAATGAGCAGTTCTTC.

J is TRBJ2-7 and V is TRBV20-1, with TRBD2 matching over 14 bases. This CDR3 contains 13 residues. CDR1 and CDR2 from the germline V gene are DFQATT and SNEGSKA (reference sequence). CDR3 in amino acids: CGTSGSPTYEQYF. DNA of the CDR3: TGCGGGACTAGCGGGAGTCCCACATACGAGCAGTACTTC.

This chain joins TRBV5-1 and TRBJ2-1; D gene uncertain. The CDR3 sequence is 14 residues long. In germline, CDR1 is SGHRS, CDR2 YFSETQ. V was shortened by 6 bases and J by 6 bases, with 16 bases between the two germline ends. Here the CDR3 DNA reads TGCGCCAGCACCACCTACCGGAGCCCCAATGAGCAGTTCTTC. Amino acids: CASTTYRSPNEQFF.

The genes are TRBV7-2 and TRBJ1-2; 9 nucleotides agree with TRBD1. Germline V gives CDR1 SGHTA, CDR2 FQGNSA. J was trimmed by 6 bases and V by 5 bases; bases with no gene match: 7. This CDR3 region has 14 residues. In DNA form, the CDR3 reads TGTGCCAGCAGCCTCTGGACAGGGGACGATGGCTACACCTTC. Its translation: CASSLWTGDDGYTF. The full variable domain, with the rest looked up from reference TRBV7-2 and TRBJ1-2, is GAGVSQSPSNKVTEKGKDVELRCDPISGHTALYWYRQSLGQGLEFLIYFQGNSAPDKSGLPSDRFSAERTGGSVSTLTIQRTQQEDSAVYLCASSLWTGDDGYTFGSGTRLTVV.

Written as DNA, the CDR3 is TGTGCCAGCAGTGTTACAGGGGGCTCGAATGAGCAGTTCTTC. Its protein product is CASSVTGGSNEQFF. V usage is TRBV6-4 and J usage is TRBJ2-1; 9 bases align to TRBD1. The germline V gene encodes CDR1 MRHNA and CDR2 SNTAGT. The J segment lost 7 bases and the V segment lost 4 bases, leaving 5 bases of the junction unmatched. CDR3 length equals 14 residues.

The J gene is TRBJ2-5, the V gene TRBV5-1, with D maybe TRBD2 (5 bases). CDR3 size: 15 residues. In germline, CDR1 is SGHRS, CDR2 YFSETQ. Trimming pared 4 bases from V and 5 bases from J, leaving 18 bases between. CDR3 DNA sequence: TGCGCCAGCAGCGAGGGCCCAGGAGACGGGGAGACCCAGTACTTC. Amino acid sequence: CASSEGPGDGETQYF. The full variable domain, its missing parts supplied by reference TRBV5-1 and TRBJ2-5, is KAGVTQTPRYLIKTRGQQVTLSCSPISGHRSVSWYQQTPGQGLQFLFEYFSETQRNKGNFPGRFSGRQFSNSRSEMNVSTLELGDSALYLCASSEGPGDGETQYFGPGTRLLVL.

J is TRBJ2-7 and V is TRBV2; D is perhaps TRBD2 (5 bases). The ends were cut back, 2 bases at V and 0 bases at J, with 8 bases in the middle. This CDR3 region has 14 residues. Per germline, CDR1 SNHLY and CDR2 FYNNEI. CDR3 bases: TGTGCCAGCAGTGAAAGAGGGAGCTCCTACGAGCAGTACTTC. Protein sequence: CASSERGSSYEQYF.

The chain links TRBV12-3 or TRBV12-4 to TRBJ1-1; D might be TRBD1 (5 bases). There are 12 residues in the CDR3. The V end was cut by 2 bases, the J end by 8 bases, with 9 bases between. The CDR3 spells CASSLFGGEAFF. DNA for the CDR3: TGTGCCAGCAGTTTATTCGGGGGGGAAGCTTTCTTT.

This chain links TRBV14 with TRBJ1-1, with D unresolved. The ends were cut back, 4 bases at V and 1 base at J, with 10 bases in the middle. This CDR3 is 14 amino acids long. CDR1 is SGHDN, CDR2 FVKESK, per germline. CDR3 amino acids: CASSLYSQNTEAFF. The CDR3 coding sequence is TGTGCCAGCAGCCTATATAGCCAGAACACTGAAGCTTTCTTT.

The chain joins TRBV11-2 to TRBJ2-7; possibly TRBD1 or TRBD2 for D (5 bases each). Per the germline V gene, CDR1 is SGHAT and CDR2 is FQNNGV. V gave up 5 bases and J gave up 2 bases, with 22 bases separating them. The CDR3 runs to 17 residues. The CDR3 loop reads CASSQTPSGASPYEQYF. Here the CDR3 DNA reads TGTGCCAGCAGCCAAACGCCTTCCGGGGCTAGCCCCTACGAGCAGTACTTC.

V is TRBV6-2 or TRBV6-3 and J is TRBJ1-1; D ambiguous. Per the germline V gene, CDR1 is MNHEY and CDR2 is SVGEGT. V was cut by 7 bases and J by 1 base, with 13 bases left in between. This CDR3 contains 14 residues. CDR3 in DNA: TGTGCCAGCACCGAGGACGGCAGGAACACTGAAGCTTTCTTT. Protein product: CASTEDGRNTEAFF.

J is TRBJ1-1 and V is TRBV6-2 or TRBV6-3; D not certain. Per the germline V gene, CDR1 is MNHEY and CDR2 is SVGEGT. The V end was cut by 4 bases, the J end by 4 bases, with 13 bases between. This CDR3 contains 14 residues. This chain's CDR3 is CASSSNRRLTEAFF. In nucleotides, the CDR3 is TGTGCCAGCAGTTCTAACCGACGACTCACTGAAGCTTTCTTT.

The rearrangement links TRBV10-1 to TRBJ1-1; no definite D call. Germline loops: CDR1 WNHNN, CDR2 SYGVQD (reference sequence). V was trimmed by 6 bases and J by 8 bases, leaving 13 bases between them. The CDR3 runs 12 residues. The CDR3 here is CASSRWFLEAFF. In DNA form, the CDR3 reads TGCGCCAGCAGCCGATGGTTTCTGGAAGCTTTCTTT.

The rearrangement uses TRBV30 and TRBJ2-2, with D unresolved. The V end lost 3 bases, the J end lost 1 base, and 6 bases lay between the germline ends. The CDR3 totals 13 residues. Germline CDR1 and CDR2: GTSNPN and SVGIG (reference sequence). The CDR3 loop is CAWRHLNTGELFF. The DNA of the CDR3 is TGTGCCTGGAGGCACCTGAACACCGGGGAGCTGTTTTTT.

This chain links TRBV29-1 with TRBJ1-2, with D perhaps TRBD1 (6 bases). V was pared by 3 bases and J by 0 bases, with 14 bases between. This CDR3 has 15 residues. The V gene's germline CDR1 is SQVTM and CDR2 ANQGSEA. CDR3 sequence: CSVDGGQVANYGYTF. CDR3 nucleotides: TGCAGCGTTGATGGGGGGCAGGTAGCTAACTATGGCTACACCTTC.

The CDR3 DNA reads as TGTGCCAGCTCCCCGGGCGGCGGAGGCTACTACGAGCAGTACTTC. This sequence encodes CASSPGGGGYYEQYF. The V call is TRBV3-1, the J call TRBJ2-7; a possible D gene is TRBD2 (5 bases). Germline lookup yields CDR1 LGHDT and CDR2 YNNKEL (reference sequence). The V and J ends lost 8 bases and 3 bases respectively, with 20 bases between them. The CDR3 loop spans 15 amino acids.

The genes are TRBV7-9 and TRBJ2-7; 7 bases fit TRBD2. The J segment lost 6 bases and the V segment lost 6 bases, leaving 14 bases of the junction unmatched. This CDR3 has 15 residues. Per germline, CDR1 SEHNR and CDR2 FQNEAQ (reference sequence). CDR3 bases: TGTGCCAGCAGTACCCTTGGGGGGGAGTTTGGCGAGCAGTACTTC. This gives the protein CASSTLGGEFGEQYF.

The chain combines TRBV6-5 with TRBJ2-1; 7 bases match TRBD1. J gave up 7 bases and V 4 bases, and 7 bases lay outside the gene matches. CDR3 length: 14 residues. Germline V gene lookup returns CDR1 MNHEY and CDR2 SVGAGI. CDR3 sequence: CASSSGGMLNEQFF. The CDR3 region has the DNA TGTGCCAGCAGTTCAGGGGGTATGTTGAATGAGCAGTTCTTC.

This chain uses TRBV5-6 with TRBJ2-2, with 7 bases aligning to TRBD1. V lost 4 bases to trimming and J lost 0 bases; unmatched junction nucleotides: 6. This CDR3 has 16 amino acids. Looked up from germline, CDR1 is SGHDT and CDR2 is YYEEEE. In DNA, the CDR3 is TGTGCCAGCAGCCCCCCGGGACAGCCGAACACCGGGGAGCTGTTTTTT. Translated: CASSPPGQPNTGELFF. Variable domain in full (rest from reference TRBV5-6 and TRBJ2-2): DAGVTQSPTHLIKTRGQQVTLRCSPKSGHDTVSWYQQALGQGPQFIFQYYEEEERQRGNFPDRFSGHQFPNYSSELNVNALLLGDSALYLCASSPPGQPNTGELFFGEGSRLTVL.

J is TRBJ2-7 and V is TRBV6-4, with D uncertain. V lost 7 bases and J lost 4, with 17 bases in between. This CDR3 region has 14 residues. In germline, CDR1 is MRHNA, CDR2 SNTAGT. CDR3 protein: CASIPGNGRYEQYF. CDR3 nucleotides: TGTGCCAGCATACCGGGCAACGGAAGATACGAGCAGTACTTC.